A selection of T cell receptor beta chains follows, all from one sample in a study of cytomegalovirus exposure and HLA in healthy donors. Data came from immunoSEQ multiplex PCR; TCRdb stores just in-frame clones and leaves some out. Here the sample spans approximately 150,000 clones, over 75% being singletons. Sequencing was done on a sample of PBMCs. The receptor set was obtained from a male donor in good health and CMV-seronegative. CDR3s include the opening cysteine and the closing phenylalanine or tryptophan. Each record gives: clone size, D gene, V gene, J gene, CDR3 DNA, CDR3 protein. D genes are given only for firm matches. Not every row has a clone size; where given, it reads once, few, many or a size class.

.	.	TRBV9	TRBJ1-2	TGTGCCAGCAGCGTGTCAGGCACACCAATCTATGGCTACACCTTC	CASSVSGTPIYGYTF
once	.	TRBV11-2	TRBJ2-7	TGTGCCAGCAGCTTAGTGAAACTTGGCGAGCAGTACTTC	CASSLVKLGEQYF
few	.	TRBV7-2	TRBJ2-1	TGTGCCAGCAGACAACTAAACTGGGATGAGCAGTTCTTC	CASRQLNWDEQFF
once	TRBD2	TRBV9	TRBJ2-3	TGTGCCAGCAGCGTAGGGACTAGCGGGAGCCAGGGCACAGATACGCAGTATTTT	CASSVGTSGSQGTDTQYF
.	TRBD2	TRBV2	TRBJ2-1	TGTGCCAGCAGTGAAGTGCTAGCGGAGTGGAATGAGCAGTTCTTC	CASSEVLAEWNEQFF
.	.	TRBV28	TRBJ2-1	TGTGCCAGCAGCAGGGCGTGGGGTGAGCAGTTCTTC	CASSRAWGEQFF
.	TRBD2	TRBV30	TRBJ2-7	TGTGCCTGGAGTGTTAGCCGGACTAGCGGGACCGTATACGAGCAGTACTTC	CAWSVSRTSGTVYEQYF
.	.	TRBV19	TRBJ2-3	TGTGCCAGTAGTCTAGAGGGCTGGACAGATACGCAGTATTTT	CASSLEGWTDTQYF
once	.	TRBV14	TRBJ1-1	TGTGCCGGCAGCCCCCGGGGGACCCTTGGGGGCACTGAAGCTTTCTTT	CAGSPRGTLGGTEAFF
few	TRBD1	TRBV29-1	TRBJ1-1	TGCAGCGTGATACACTTTGACAGGGAAGACACTGAAGCTTTCTTT	CSVIHFDREDTEAFF
.	.	TRBV28	TRBJ2-7	TGTGCCAGCAGTTTGAGGTACCAATTGCGCGAGCAGTACTTC	CASSLRYQLREQYF
.	TRBD2	TRBV19	TRBJ2-1	TGTGCCAGTAGTATACTAGCGGGAGGGAATGAGCAGTTCTTC	CASSILAGGNEQFF
.	TRBD1	TRBV15	TRBJ2-7	TGTGCCACCAGGTTACAGGGGTCCGACGAGCAGTACTTC	CATRLQGSDEQYF
.	.	TRBV19	TRBJ1-1	TGTGCCAGTACCTTAGGTCAGGGGCACACTGAAGCTTTCTTT	CASTLGQGHTEAFF
.	TRBD2	TRBV5-4	TRBJ2-1	TGTGCCAGCAGCCAAGGGACTAGCGTTGGCGATGAGCAGTTCTTC	CASSQGTSVGDEQFF
.	TRBD2	TRBV11-3	TRBJ2-1	TGTGCCAGCAGCGGCCCTAGCGGGAGCTCCTACAATGAGCAGTTCTTC	CASSGPSGSSYNEQFF
.	.	TRBV19	TRBJ2-7	TGTGCCAGTAGTATGGCGGGAACGCACTACGAGCAGTACTTC	CASSMAGTHYEQYF
.	TRBD1	TRBV5-4	TRBJ1-1	TGTGCCAGCAGCTTATCCCAGGGGGTGAACACTGAAGCTTTCTTT	CASSLSQGVNTEAFF
.	TRBD1	TRBV11-2	TRBJ2-5	TGTGCCAGCAGCTTAGTAGGGACAGGGGCCGAGACCCAGTACTTC	CASSLVGTGAETQYF
few	TRBD2	TRBV11-3	TRBJ2-2	TGTGCCAGCAGCTTTTCGGGACTAGCGGGAGGAGGCGGGGAGCTGTTTTTT	CASSFSGLAGGGGELFF
.	.	TRBV28	TRBJ2-7	TGTGCCAGCGGCCTACTAGTTCACGAGCAGTACTTC	CASGLLVHEQYF
.	.	TRBV6-6	TRBJ1-2	TGTGCCAGCAGTTACGACGGGTTGCCCCCCTATGGCTACACCTTC	CASSYDGLPPYGYTF
.	.	TRBV5-4	TRBJ2-7	TGTGCCAGCACTCCTTACGAGCAGTACTTC	CASTPYEQYF
.	TRBD2	TRBV10-3	TRBJ2-7	TGTGCCGTCCAGGAAGAGCGGGAAAGCTACGAGCAGTACTTC	CAVQEERESYEQYF
.	TRBD2	TRBV19	TRBJ2-1	TGTGCCAGTAGTAGCCGGGAGGGAATAGAGCAGTTCTTC	CASSSREGIEQFF
once	.	TRBV10-3	TRBJ1-1	TGTGCCATCAGTGAGTCGAGGCAGGGGAACACTGAAGCTTTCTTT	CAISESRQGNTEAFF
.	TRBD1	TRBV19	TRBJ1-2	TGTGCCAGTAGTACCACCGGGACAGGTCACTATGGCTACACCTTC	CASSTTGTGHYGYTF
.	.	TRBV15	TRBJ2-3	TGTGCCACCAGCAGTCCCCCATTCACAGATACGCAGTATTTT	CATSSPPFTDTQYF
.	TRBD2	TRBV7-9	TRBJ2-5	TGTGCCAGCAGCCCCCAAGCGGGAGAGGGGGAGACCCAGTACTTC	CASSPQAGEGETQYF
.	TRBD2	TRBV2	TRBJ2-2	TGTGCCAGCAGTGGGGGGGGATGGGGGAACACCGGGGAGCTGTTTTTT	CASSGGGWGNTGELFF
.	TRBD1	TRBV30	TRBJ2-7	TGTGCCTGGGACCGGGACAGGGGGTACGAGCAGTACTTC	CAWDRDRGYEQYF
.	.	TRBV6-5	TRBJ2-5	TGTGCCAGCAGAACCGGGGGGACCCAGTACTTC	CASRTGGTQYF
.	TRBD2	TRBV5-1	TRBJ2-1	TGCGCCAGCAGTTCGGATGTAAGCGGGAGAAATGAGCAGTTCTTC	CASSSDVSGRNEQFF
.	.	TRBV11-2	TRBJ1-2	TGTGCCAGCAGCCCCTCCAGGGCAGACTATGGCTACACCTTC	CASSPSRADYGYTF
.	.	TRBV19	TRBJ1-3	TGTGCCAGTAATTGGGGCCGGTCTGGAAACACCATATATTTT	CASNWGRSGNTIYF
.	.	TRBV5-1	TRBJ1-3	TGCGCCAGCAGTGTTGGAGGGTCTGGAAACACCATATATTTT	CASSVGGSGNTIYF
.	TRBD1	TRBV7-9	TRBJ1-5	TGTGCCAGCAGCTCGGGGACAGGGTCGGTAAATCAGCCCCAGCATTTT	CASSSGTGSVNQPQHF
.	TRBD2	TRBV6-1	TRBJ2-1	TGTGCCAGCAGTGGGCGGGGCGGGAGATCCTACAATGAGCAGTTCTTC	CASSGRGGRSYNEQFF
.	.	TRBV4-3	TRBJ2-3	TGCGCCAGCAGCCAAGGGGACTTCGGAAGTTTTGGCACAGATACGCAGTATTTT	CASSQGDFGSFGTDTQYF
.	.	TRBV6-5	TRBJ2-7	TGTGCCAGCAGTTACAAATGGGGGGACTACGAGCAGTACTTC	CASSYKWGDYEQYF
.	TRBD1	TRBV6-5	TRBJ1-5	TGTGCCAGGGGAAGGGGGCCGAGCAATCAGCCCCAGCATTTT	CARGRGPSNQPQHF
.	.	TRBV19	TRBJ1-2	TGTGCCAGTAGCTCGTGGGAGGGTTCCGCCCAGGATGGCTACACCTTC	CASSSWEGSAQDGYTF
once	TRBD1	TRBV25-1	TRBJ2-3	TGTGCCAGCACGTCAGGCCCAGACAGGGGAGATACGCAGTATTTT	CASTSGPDRGDTQYF
.	.	TRBV30	TRBJ1-3	TGTGCCTGGGAGGATCGGGGAGCTGGAAACACCATATATTTT	CAWEDRGAGNTIYF
once	.	TRBV19	TRBJ1-5	TGTGCCAGTAGTGAGGCTTTTGATCAGCCCCAGCATTTT	CASSEAFDQPQHF
.	.	TRBV27	TRBJ1-5	TGTGCCAGCAGTTTGCGGGGGAATAATCAGCCCCAGCATTTT	CASSLRGNNQPQHF